The clone carrying this TCR beta chain has only a few counts. In TCRdb, the 5' RACE reads were re-called with MiXCR into one record per CDR3 protein. The table records roughly 180,000 distinct CDR3 sequences, under 15% of them present only once. This entry comes from a study of CD8 T cells in ankylosing spondylitis. Germline CDR1 SGHTA, CDR2 FQGNSA. The CDR3 is made up of 13 amino acids. V dropped 6 bases and J dropped 2 bases, with 11 bases sitting between them. The rearrangement links TRBV7-2 to TRBJ2-7; D unresolved. Sequencing was done on a sample of blood, either unsorted or a sorted T cell fraction (not recorded which). The sequence derives from a female donor with ankylosing spondylitis or in good health (not recorded which). The DNA of the CDR3 is TGTGCCAGCAGTAACACGGGCCCCTACGAGCAGTACTTC. Translated: CASSNTGPYEQYF.